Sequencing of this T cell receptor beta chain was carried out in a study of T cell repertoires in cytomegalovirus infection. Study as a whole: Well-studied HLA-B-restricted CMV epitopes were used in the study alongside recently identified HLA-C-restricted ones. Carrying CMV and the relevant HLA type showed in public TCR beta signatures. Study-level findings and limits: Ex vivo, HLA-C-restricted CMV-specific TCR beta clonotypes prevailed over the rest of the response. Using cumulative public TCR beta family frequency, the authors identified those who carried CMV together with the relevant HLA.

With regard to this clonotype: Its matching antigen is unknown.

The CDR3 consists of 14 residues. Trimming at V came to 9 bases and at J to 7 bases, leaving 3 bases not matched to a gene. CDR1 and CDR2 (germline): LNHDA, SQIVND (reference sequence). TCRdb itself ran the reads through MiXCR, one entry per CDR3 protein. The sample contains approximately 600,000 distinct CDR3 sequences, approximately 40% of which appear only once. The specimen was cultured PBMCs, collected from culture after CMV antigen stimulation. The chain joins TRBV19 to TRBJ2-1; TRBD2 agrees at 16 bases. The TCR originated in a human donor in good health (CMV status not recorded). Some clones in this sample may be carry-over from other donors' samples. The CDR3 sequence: CAREGLAGGNEQFF. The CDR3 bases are TGTGCCAGGGAGGGACTAGCGGGAGGGAATGAGCAGTTCTTC.